A single sample gave rise to the 16 T cell receptor beta chains below, sequenced in a study of blood T cell repertoires in COVID-19 (dated by TCRdb to the early 2020s). Library preparation used the immunoSEQ multiplex PCR assay. Drawn from immuneACCESS, this table holds only the in-frame rearrangements with V and J called that TCRdb kept. Clones are partly lost; checked studies trace under half to an unresolved V gene and leave the rest unexplained. The sample has hundreds of thousands of clones on record, about 89% of them singletons. Together, the top ten hold under 8.5% of the sample. The sequencing input was peripheral blood. The origin of the receptors is a woman aged 50 to 60 with COVID-19, enrolled during active disease.

The genes are TRBV13 and TRBJ1-1; 7 positions match TRBD1. Trimming at V came to 4 bases and at J to 4 bases, leaving 3 bases not matched to a gene. This CDR3 region has 13 residues. Looked up from germline, CDR1 is PRHDT and CDR2 is FYEKMQ (reference sequence). The CDR3 DNA sequence: TGTGCCAGCAGCTCATACAGGGGCACTGAAGCTTTCTTT. As protein: CASSSYRGTEAFF.

This chain uses TRBV7-6 with TRBJ2-3; 11 bases agree with TRBD1. CDR3 size: 16 residues. Germline CDR1 is SGHVS and CDR2 is FNYEAQ. Trimming cost V 3 bases and J 4 bases; bases outside gene matches: 6. This chain's CDR3 is CASSFGQGAAADTQYF. For the CDR3, the DNA is TGTGCCAGCAGCTTCGGACAGGGGGCTGCGGCAGATACGCAGTATTTT.

The chain carries TRBV3-1 (or the pseudogene TRBV3-2) and TRBJ1-4, with 8 bases aligning to TRBD1. Germline assignment: CDR1 LGHDT and CDR2 YNNKEL (reference sequence). V was clipped by 4 bases and J by 6 bases; unmatched bases: 13. The length of the CDR3 is 17 residues. The CDR3 loop is CASSRTLTGGEDEKLFF. The DNA for the CDR3 is TGTGCCAGCAGCCGCACCCTAACAGGGGGAGAGGATGAAAAACTGTTTTTT.

This clone was recorded only once. The V and J genes are TRBV28 and TRBJ1-5; 7 bases agree with TRBD1. V dropped 7 bases and J dropped 2; count of bases not matched to a gene: 2. CDR3 size: 13 residues. Germline V gene lookup returns CDR1 MDHEN and CDR2 SYDVKM. CDR3 region: CASNTGGNQPQHF. The CDR3 region has the DNA TGTGCCAGCAATACAGGGGGCAATCAGCCCCAGCATTTT. The whole variable domain, remainder taken from reference TRBV28 and TRBJ1-5, is DVKVTQSSRYLVKRTGEKVFLECVQDMDHENMFWYRQDPGLGLRLIYFSYDVKMKEKGDIPEGYSVSREKKERFSLILESASTNQTSMYLCASNTGGNQPQHFGDGTRLSIL.

This clone was counted once. The rearrangement joins TRBV19 to TRBJ1-3; 7 positions match TRBD1. CDR1 LNHDA and CDR2 SQIVND come from the germline V gene (reference sequence). The CDR3 covers 17 residues. V gave up 1 base and J gave up 4 bases; unmatched junction bases: 10. The CDR3 DNA sequence: TGTGCCAGTAGTATAGTCCTGGACAGGCTCGGGGGAAACACCATATATTTT. Translating it yields CASSIVLDRLGGNTIYF.

The V gene is TRBV18, the J gene TRBJ2-1, with 7 bases aligning to TRBD1. CDR1 is KGHSH, CDR2 LQKENI, per germline. The CDR3 extends over 17 amino acids. Unmatched junction bases numbered 9, after V lost 2 bases and J lost 2 bases. The CDR3 spells CASSPDGGQLTYNEQFF. For the CDR3, the DNA is TGTGCCAGCTCACCAGATGGGGGACAGTTGACCTACAATGAGCAGTTCTTC.

The V call is TRBV6-5, the J call TRBJ1-3; 7 bases match TRBD1. Germline CDR1 and CDR2: MNHEY and SVGAGI. J gave up 4 bases and V 7 bases, and 4 bases lay outside the gene matches. This CDR3 is built from 13 residues. The CDR3 DNA reads as TGTGCCAGCATAGGGGGCTCAGGAAACACCATATATTTT. Its protein product is CASIGGSGNTIYF.

The chain links TRBV25-1 to TRBJ1-4, with D possibly matching TRBD1 (5 bases). V shed 5 bases and J shed 10 bases, with 20 bases lying between them. Per germline, CDR1 MGHDK and CDR2 SYGVNS. The CDR3 contains 15 residues. CDR3 coding DNA: TGTGCCAGCAGTCCCCTCTCCGGGACCGGGGGAAAACTGTTTTTT. This codes for CASSPLSGTGGKLFF.

The J gene is TRBJ1-4, the V gene TRBV3-1 (or the pseudogene TRBV3-2); D is unresolved. Germline CDR1 LGHDT, CDR2 YNNKEL (reference sequence). The V end lost 3 bases, the J end lost 7 bases, and 21 bases lay between the germline ends. The CDR3 has 17 amino acids. The CDR3 region is CASSHPPLSGRGEKLFF. DNA for the CDR3: TGTGCCAGCAGCCACCCCCCTTTGTCCGGGCGGGGTGAAAAACTGTTTTTT.

The chain has TRBV5-4 and TRBJ2-5; 9 bases map to TRBD2. The CDR3 contains 15 residues. V gave up 4 bases and J gave up 4 bases; unmatched junction bases: 8. Germline V CDR1 and CDR2: SGHNT, YYREEE (reference sequence). The CDR3 coding sequence is TGTGCCAGCAGCCCAAATAGCGGGGGAGGAGAGACCCAGTACTTC. It is translated as CASSPNSGGGETQYF.

The chain couples TRBV9 to TRBJ2-7; a possible D gene is TRBD2 (6 bases). The germline CDR1 and CDR2 sequences are SGDLS and YYNGEE. The CDR3 has 15 residues. Trimming removed 0 bases from V and 7 bases from J, with 17 bases in between. The CDR3 protein is CASSVGEGGWSEQYF. For the CDR3, the DNA is TGTGCCAGCAGCGTAGGGGAAGGAGGGTGGTCTGAGCAGTACTTC.

This sequence joins TRBV7-9 and TRBJ1-3; D not resolved. The ends were cut back, 4 bases at V and 3 bases at J, with 7 bases in the middle. This CDR3 comprises 13 residues. The germline V gene encodes CDR1 SEHNR and CDR2 FQNEAQ (reference sequence). The CDR3 nucleotides are TGTGCCAGCAGCTCGGGTCTTGGAAACACCATATATTTT. It translates to CASSSGLGNTIYF.

The chain recombines TRBV19 with TRBJ2-5; 8 bases match TRBD1. V was clipped by 5 bases and J by 5 bases; unmatched bases: 7. Germline V CDR1 and CDR2: LNHDA, SQIVND (reference sequence). The CDR3 is 14 residues long. CDR3 in DNA: TGTGCCAGTAGTTCGGGACAGGCCTGGGAGACCCAGTACTTC. Protein product: CASSSGQAWETQYF.

This chain connects TRBV7-9 to TRBJ1-1; TRBD1 is a possible D gene (6 bases). The ends were cut back, 5 bases at V and 6 bases at J, with 16 bases in the middle. The CDR3 totals 14 residues. Germline CDR1 and CDR2: SEHNR and FQNEAQ (reference sequence). The CDR3 sequence is CASSLNRESSEAFF. The DNA of the CDR3 is TGTGCCAGCAGCCTTAACAGGGAGAGTTCTGAAGCTTTCTTT.

This sequence joins TRBV19 and TRBJ2-1, with 8 positions matching TRBD2. The CDR3 runs 14 residues. Unmatched junction bases numbered 9, after V lost 4 bases and J lost 10 bases. Germline V gene data show CDR1 as LNHDA and CDR2 as SQIVND (reference sequence). The CDR3 spells CASSNQRGSGEQFF. The CDR3 DNA follows: TGTGCCAGTAGTAATCAGCGGGGGTCCGGAGAGCAGTTCTTC.

The chain combines TRBV2 with TRBJ1-2, with 10 bases aligning to TRBD1. CDR1 and CDR2 from the germline V gene are SNHLY and FYNNEI. CDR3 size: 13 residues. Trimming took 4 bases from V and 8 from J; bases not matched to a gene: 4. The CDR3 loop reads CASSVDRGRGYTF. For the CDR3, the DNA is TGTGCCAGCAGTGTCGACAGGGGGCGAGGCTACACCTTC.